The 17 T cell receptor beta chains below come from one sample, sequenced in a study of neurological immune-mediated disorders. TCRdb fed the 5' RACE reads into MiXCR, producing one record per CDR3 protein. The table lists 20,000 to 25,000 distinct CDR3 sequences, roughly 17% of them singletons, with approximately 7.9% in the top ten. What was sequenced was CD8+ T cells from blood. These receptors all come from a woman aged 18-29 years with multiple sclerosis.

This clonotype appeared a few times. The chain joins TRBV4-3 to TRBJ1-1; 9 bases agree with TRBD1. This CDR3 has 17 amino acids. Germline CDR1 is LGHNA and CDR2 is YSLEER. The ends lost 3 bases at V and 3 bases at J; junction bases unmatched: 11. This CDR3 reads CASSQTGTGNVDTEAFF. Here the CDR3 DNA reads TGCGCCAGCAGCCAGACCGGGACAGGGAACGTGGACACTGAAGCTTTCTTT.

In this sample, this clonotype turned up many times. The CDR3 sequence: CASSISGGTYNEQFF. CDR3 in DNA: TGTGCCAGTAGTATTTCGGGGGGAACCTACAATGAGCAGTTCTTC. The V and J genes are TRBV19 and TRBJ2-1, with 7 bases that match TRBD2. CDR3 length: 15 residues. Looked up from germline, CDR1 is LNHDA and CDR2 is SQIVND (reference sequence). V dropped 3 bases and J dropped 2; count of bases not matched to a gene: 4.

This clonotype was detected ten times or more. The CDR3 DNA reads TGTGCCAGCAGTTCTTTCCCCCCGGGACAGGCGGATTATGCTAGCACAGATACGCAGTATTTT. Translated, it gives CASSSFPPGQADYASTDTQYF. The genes are TRBV6-2 or TRBV6-3 and TRBJ2-3; 8 nucleotides agree with TRBD1. Trimming removed 4 bases from V and 0 bases from J; junction bases left unmatched: 21. CDR1 and CDR2 from the germline V gene are MNHEY and SVGEGT. The CDR3 is 21 residues long.

This clonotype was observed at least ten times. This chain links TRBV6-1 with TRBJ2-2; TRBD2 might be the D (5 bases). There are 15 residues in the CDR3. Per the germline V gene, CDR1 is MNHNS and CDR2 is SASEGT. V was pared by 0 bases and J by 1 base, with 6 bases between. This CDR3 is CASSEAAGNTGELFF. The CDR3 DNA is TGTGCCAGCAGTGAAGCTGCGGGGAACACCGGGGAGCTGTTTTTT.

There are many counts of this clonotype. The chain uses TRBV2 and TRBJ1-1; D gene unclear. Germline assignment: CDR1 SNHLY and CDR2 FYNNEI. Between the trimmed V and J ends, which lost 4 bases and 5 bases, there was a span of 8 bases. The CDR3 length is 12 residues. CDR3 sequence: CASSVRRTEAFF. The DNA of the CDR3 is TGTGCCAGCAGTGTTAGGAGGACTGAAGCTTTCTTT.

The CDR3 region is CASSLPDRVGNTEAFF. CDR3 DNA: TGCGCCAGCAGCTTACCCGACAGGGTGGGGAACACTGAAGCTTTCTTT. The chain joins TRBV5-1 to TRBJ1-1; 7 nucleotides line up with TRBD1. This CDR3 comprises 16 residues. V dropped 2 bases and J dropped 1; count of bases not matched to a gene: 8. Per the germline V gene, CDR1 is SGHRS and CDR2 is YFSETQ.

V is TRBV5-1 and J is TRBJ1-2; D ambiguous. The CDR3 covers 13 residues. From germline, CDR1 is SGHRS and CDR2 YFSETQ. Trimming removed 2 bases from V and 3 bases from J, with 8 bases in between. This chain's CDR3 is CASSLAAHYGYTF. CDR3 bases: TGCGCCAGCAGCTTAGCTGCCCACTATGGCTACACCTTC.

This clonotype has a count of ten or more. The V call is TRBV12-3 or TRBV12-4, the J call TRBJ2-1; no clear D. Trimming took off 6 bases at V and 5 bases at J, with 11 bases between the two ends. This CDR3 is built from 13 residues. Here the CDR3 DNA reads TGTGCCAGCAGCCCTTCCCTCAACAATGAGCAGTTCTTC. Translated: CASSPSLNNEQFF.

This clonotype was counted at least ten times. The chain uses TRBV28 and TRBJ2-7, with TRBD1 as a possible D gene (5 bases). From germline, CDR1 is MDHEN and CDR2 SYDVKM. The V end lost 6 bases, the J end lost 3 bases, and 21 bases lay between the germline ends. This CDR3 spans 16 amino acids. CDR3 coding DNA: TGTGCCAGCAGCTCCGCCCTCAGGGTATCATTCTACGAGCAGTACTTC. Protein sequence: CASSSALRVSFYEQYF.

Within the sample, this clonotype is medium-sized. The CDR3 DNA sequence: TGTGCCAGCAGTTCAGCAGGAAGCACAGATACGCAGTATTTT. It translates to CASSSAGSTDTQYF. This sequence joins TRBV28 and TRBJ2-3; no firm D call. CDR1 is MDHEN and CDR2 is SYDVKM in the germline V gene. V lost 4 bases to trimming and J lost 0 bases, with 8 bases between them. The CDR3 sequence is 14 residues long.

Ten or more counts support this clonotype. The chain couples TRBV28 to TRBJ1-6; tentatively, D is TRBD1 (6 bases). V gave up 5 bases and J gave up 3 bases, with 11 bases separating them. This CDR3 is built from 15 residues. Per germline, CDR1 MDHEN and CDR2 SYDVKM. The CDR3 loop reads CASSRGQYYNSPLHF. The CDR3 coding sequence is TGTGCCAGCAGTAGAGGACAGTACTATAATTCACCCCTCCACTTT.

This clonotype occurred once. V is TRBV7-2 and J is TRBJ2-1; no clear D. The germline V gene encodes CDR1 SGHTA and CDR2 FQGNSA. The CDR3 sequence is 13 residues long. V dropped 2 bases and J dropped 5 bases, with 7 bases sitting between them. This CDR3 is CASSLLLDNEQFF. CDR3 nucleotides: TGTGCCAGCAGCTTACTACTGGACAATGAGCAGTTCTTC.

This clonotype was found many times. The V call is TRBV29-1, the J call TRBJ1-1; 7 positions agree with TRBD1. The trim removed 0 bases at V and 10 bases at J, leaving 5 bases unmatched. The CDR3 covers 12 residues. In germline, CDR1 is SQVTM, CDR2 ANQGSEA. The CDR3 reads CSVEDDRALAFF. Here the CDR3 DNA reads TGCAGCGTTGAAGATGACAGGGCGTTAGCTTTCTTT.

By share, this clonotype counts as medium-sized. The rearrangement joins TRBV29-1 to TRBJ1-2; no definite D call. Trimming pared 5 bases from V and 7 bases from J, leaving 14 bases between. CDR3 length: 12 residues. Germline lookup yields CDR1 SQVTM and CDR2 ANQGSEA. The CDR3 DNA reads as TGCAGCGTTAGGTCAGGCTCTGCTGGCTACACCTTC. It specifies CSVRSGSAGYTF.

This CDR3 reads CASSPGQNMNTEAFF. CDR3 in DNA: TGTGCCAGCAGCCCGGGACAAAATATGAACACTGAAGCTTTCTTT. The chain combines TRBV7-9 with TRBJ1-1; tentative D call: TRBD1 (6 bases). The CDR3 extends over 15 amino acids. The germline V gene has CDR1 SEHNR and CDR2 FQNEAQ (reference sequence). Trimming cost V 5 bases and J 0 bases, with 13 bases left between them.

This clonotype has a count of ten or more. The J gene is TRBJ1-3, the V gene TRBV9; D call uncertain. In germline, CDR1 is SGDLS, CDR2 YYNGEE. CDR3 size: 16 residues. V lost 0 bases and J lost 0, with 10 bases in between. This CDR3 is CASSVEGTSSGNTIYF. CDR3 in DNA: TGTGCCAGCAGCGTAGAAGGCACCAGCTCTGGAAACACCATATATTTT.

This clonotype has at least ten counts. The chain uses TRBV4-1 and TRBJ2-3, with D perhaps matching TRBD2 (6 bases). Trimming pared 4 bases from V and 0 bases from J, leaving 8 bases between. Germline V gene sequence: CDR1 MGHRA, CDR2 YSYEKL. The CDR3 loop spans 14 amino acids. The CDR3 DNA is TGCGCCAGCAGCCTAGCGGCTAGCACAGATACGCAGTATTTT. It encodes CASSLAASTDTQYF.